Given below is one T cell receptor beta chain in context. This CDR3 has 14 amino acids. CDR1 is SGDLS, CDR2 YYNGEE, per germline. V lost 4 bases and J 1 base, leaving 11 bases between the germline ends. The data derive from a study of control samples from healthy donors and cancer patients. TCRdb's table, derived via immunoSEQ multiplex PCR, lists solely in-frame clones and lacks some. The repertoire holds 150,000 to 190,000 clones, with 93% as singletons. The chain links TRBV9 to TRBJ2-5; D perhaps matches TRBD1 (6 bases). This TCR was recovered from a man aged 50-59 years in good health. Material for sequencing was blood. The CDR3 loop reads CASSTGTIQETQYF. CDR3 coding DNA: TGTGCCAGCAGCACAGGGACCATCCAAGAGACCCAGTACTTC.